The rows below give T cell receptor beta chains drawn from one sample of a study of T cells in Graves' hyperthyroidism and ophthalmopathy. MiXCR, run by TCRdb on the multiplex PCR reads, gives a single entry per CDR3 protein. The table has 540,000 or so distinct CDR3 sequences, 46% seen once. The sample consisted of peripheral blood or thyroid tissue (not recorded which). Source of these receptors: an adult woman with Graves' disease, either hyperthyroidism or ophthalmopathy (not recorded which). Both conserved end residues are part of each CDR3. Rows may omit the clone size; those that give it use once, few, many or a size class.

V: TRBV15; size: many; CDR3: CASGPLNTGELFF
V: TRBV12-3/TRBV12-4; size: NA; CDR3: CASSLETGVLGYTF
V: TRBV7-2; size: NA; CDR3: CASSSTSGTSGTRYEQYF
V: TRBV6-5; size: NA; CDR3: CASSVPWEAFF
V: TRBV15; size: once; CDR3: CATSRSPAGTKAFF
V: TRBV30; size: NA; CDR3: CAWTLGGSNTEAFF
V: TRBV10-3; size: NA; CDR3: CAITERGGDDGYTF
V: TRBV14; size: NA; CDR3: CASSQVLGSGEKLFF
V: TRBV7-2; size: many; CDR3: CASSLINTEAFF
V: TRBV29-1; size: NA; CDR3: CSVRGALAGGPADTQYF
V: TRBV5-8; size: many; CDR3: CASSFPPGLAVGNTGELFF
V: TRBV29-1; size: NA; CDR3: CSAGEGTGELFF
V: TRBV5-1; size: many; CDR3: CASSLSGSTTYEQYF
V: TRBV10-3; size: many; CDR3: CAISAAVNTEAFF
V: TRBV5-6; size: many; CDR3: CASSLSLGHGNQPQHF